This entry concerns a single TCR beta chain. This sample was included in a study of blood T cell repertoires in COVID-19. In the study overall: The United States, Italy and Spain provided the acute and convalescent COVID-19 samples. T cells, B-cell-depleted T cells, or PBMCs provided the cDNA or gDNA that served as material.

This CDR3 region has 17 residues. V shed 4 bases, J shed 2 bases, and the junction held 14 bases outside the gene matches. Germline V gives CDR1 SEHNR, CDR2 FQNEAQ (reference sequence). In the authors' workflow: Estimated nucleated cell counts came from reference gene primer amplification. Profiling relied on immunoSEQ multiplex PCR, and the TCRdb table lists in-frame clones only, not all of them. That table furnishes V, J and clone size, whereas the DNA furnished D and trimming. The sample has roughly 100,000 clones, around 90% seen once. The V gene is TRBV7-9, the J gene TRBJ2-7; 7 nucleotides match TRBD2. Sequenced: peripheral blood. This TCR came from a human donor in a cohort sampled during active COVID-19. The CDR3 nucleotides read TGTGCCAGCAGCTCAACCAAACCCCGGGACTACACCTACGAGCAGTACTTC. Protein sequence: CASSSTKPRDYTYEQYF.